Listed here are 23 T cell receptor beta chains from one sample, sequenced in a study of blood T cell repertoires in COVID-19. Only in-frame clones appear in the TCRdb table, and some are missing; sequencing was by immunoSEQ multiplex PCR. The sample consists of roughly 230,000 clones, about four fifths of them appearing once. The sequencing sample was made of PBMCs or T cells enriched from blood (not recorded which). The receptors here all came from a man aged 45-60 years who had recovered from COVID-19.

V gene TRBV6-2 or TRBV6-3 combines with J gene TRBJ2-7; 10 nucleotides match TRBD1. The CDR3 sequence is 16 residues long. CDR1 and CDR2 from the germline V gene are MNHEY and SVGEGT. The J segment lost 7 bases and the V segment lost 2 bases, leaving 11 bases of the junction unmatched. CDR3 in DNA: TGTGCCAGCAGTTACCCCCGGGACAGGGGTCTTGGAGAGCAGTACTTC. It is translated as CASSYPRDRGLGEQYF.

The chain uses TRBV7-9 and TRBJ2-2; tentative D call: TRBD2 (6 bases). Germline-derived CDR1 and CDR2 are SEHNR and FQNEAQ (reference sequence). This CDR3 region has 17 residues. The V gene lost 1 base and the J gene lost 5 bases, with 17 bases spanning the gap. This CDR3 reads CASSLGPGLMITGELFF. CDR3 sequence (DNA): TGTGCCAGCAGCTTAGGCCCCGGACTAATGATTACCGGGGAGCTGTTTTTT.

This rearrangement joins TRBV7-9 to TRBJ2-7; 8 bases map to TRBD2. This CDR3 is 16 amino acids long. CDR1 and CDR2 (germline): SEHNR, FQNEAQ (reference sequence). Trimming cost V 0 bases and J 0 bases; bases outside gene matches: 4. CDR3 sequence: CASSLAQRGTSYEQYF. In DNA, the CDR3 is TGTGCCAGCAGCTTAGCCCAGCGGGGGACCTCCTACGAGCAGTACTTC.

The rearrangement uses TRBV6-2 or TRBV6-3 and TRBJ1-2; weak D call: TRBD1 (5 bases). Between the trimmed V and J ends, which lost 2 bases and 5 bases, there was a span of 12 bases. CDR3 length equals 14 residues. The V gene's germline CDR1 is MNHEY and CDR2 SVGEGT. CDR3 DNA: TGTGCCAGCAGTTACAAGACAGTCGTATATGGCTACACCTTC. Protein: CASSYKTVVYGYTF.

The CDR3: CASSQYSTLDRVGTDTQYF. DNA of the CDR3: TGTGCCAGCAGCCAGTATTCAACCCTGGACAGGGTGGGGACAGATACGCAGTATTTT. The chain couples TRBV4-2 to TRBJ2-3; 8 nucleotides line up with TRBD1. The germline V gene encodes CDR1 LGHNA and CDR2 YNFKEQ. V was pared by 3 bases and J by 3 bases, with 17 bases of the junction left unmatched. CDR3 length: 19 residues.

The chain uses TRBV25-1 and TRBJ2-7; the match to TRBD1 covers 8 bases. Germline CDR1 and CDR2: MGHDK and SYGVNS. The CDR3 consists of 15 residues. Germline trimming cut 4 bases from V and 2 bases from J; bases unmatched to any gene: 7. CDR3 sequence: CASSAGDRGAYEQYF. The CDR3 DNA follows: TGTGCCAGCAGTGCGGGAGACAGGGGAGCCTACGAGCAGTACTTC.

This chain connects TRBV27 to TRBJ2-7; 13 bases map to TRBD2. The CDR3 length is 13 residues. The V segment lost 5 bases and the J segment 6 bases; nucleotides outside the gene matches: 1. CDR1 and CDR2 (germline): MNHEY, SMNVEV (reference sequence). For the CDR3, the DNA is TGTGCCAGCAGTGGACTAGCGGGAGTCGAGCAGTACTTC. Amino acids: CASSGLAGVEQYF.

The chain couples TRBV6-1 to TRBJ2-7; 8 bases line up with TRBD1. J gave up 7 bases and V 0 bases, and 8 bases lay outside the gene matches. In germline, CDR1 is MNHNS, CDR2 SASEGT. This CDR3 has 15 amino acids. As DNA, the CDR3 is TGTGCCAGCAGTGAAGCGGGCAGGGGGCCGGATGAGCAGTACTTC. This sequence encodes CASSEAGRGPDEQYF.

V usage is TRBV7-3 and J usage is TRBJ2-3; 15 bases align to TRBD2. CDR3 length equals 17 residues. J was trimmed by 5 bases and V by 5 bases; bases with no gene match: 8. Germline assignment: CDR1 SGHTA and CDR2 FQGTGA. The CDR3 protein is CASSLRTSGGALDTQYF. The CDR3 nucleotides are TGTGCCAGCAGCCTAAGGACTAGCGGGGGGGCTTTAGATACGCAGTATTTT.

The chain combines TRBV19 with TRBJ1-2; unclear D gene. Germline CDR1 is LNHDA and CDR2 is SQIVND (reference sequence). The germline V and J ends were trimmed by 0 bases and 5 bases, with 7 bases remaining between them. The CDR3 runs 13 residues. The chain's CDR3 is CASSIDLQYGYTF. CDR3 DNA sequence: TGTGCCAGTAGTATAGATCTACAGTATGGCTACACCTTC.

The rearrangement uses TRBV18 and TRBJ2-7; D gene unclear. Germline CDR1 and CDR2: KGHSH and LQKENI. The CDR3 sequence is 11 residues long. The V end lost 1 base, the J end lost 5 bases, and 3 bases lay between the germline ends. The CDR3 sequence: CASSPRDEQYF. CDR3 DNA sequence: TGTGCCAGCTCACCACGAGACGAGCAGTACTTC.

V and J are TRBV18 and TRBJ2-5; 9 positions match TRBD2. The CDR3 totals 15 residues. V shed 0 bases and J 5 bases; nucleotides not matched to a gene: 4. Germline V gene lookup returns CDR1 KGHSH and CDR2 LQKENI. DNA for the CDR3: TGTGCCAGCTCACCACCGGCGGGAGGGCCCGAGACCCAGTACTTC. Its translation is CASSPPAGGPETQYF.

The chain combines TRBV27 with TRBJ1-2; D unresolved. CDR3 length: 16 residues. V was pared by 0 bases and J by 7 bases, with 18 bases between. CDR1 and CDR2 (germline): MNHEY, SMNVEV (reference sequence). The CDR3 DNA is TGTGCCAGCAGTTTATCCCCCGTTCGGGTATCCGGTGGCTACACCTTC. This encodes CASSLSPVRVSGGYTF.

The rearrangement links TRBV7-8 to TRBJ2-7; possible D gene TRBD2, 6 bases. The CDR3 is made up of 13 amino acids. Trimming pared 6 bases from V and 5 bases from J, leaving 14 bases between. Germline lookup yields CDR1 SGHVS and CDR2 FQNEAQ. This CDR3 is CASSGSSSDEQYF. The CDR3 bases are TGTGCCAGCAGTGGGTCATCTAGCGACGAGCAGTACTTC.

This chain connects TRBV28 to TRBJ2-1; D might be TRBD1 (6 bases). Germline values: CDR1 MDHEN, CDR2 SYDVKM. CDR3 length: 12 amino acids. The ends were cut back, 2 bases at V and 9 bases at J, with 8 bases in the middle. The CDR3 reads CASSLLRGEQFF. As DNA, the CDR3 is TGTGCCAGCAGTTTACTCAGGGGTGAGCAGTTCTTC.

The gene calls are TRBV11-3 and TRBJ2-1, with TRBD1 matching 7 bases. V was pared by 5 bases and J by 0 bases, with 7 bases of the junction left unmatched. This CDR3 is 16 amino acids long. Germline values: CDR1 SGHNT, CDR2 YENEEA. The CDR3 coding sequence is TGTGCCAGCAGCACCAGACAGGGACCCTCCTACAATGAGCAGTTCTTC. Amino acid sequence: CASSTRQGPSYNEQFF.

V and J are TRBV3-1 (or the pseudogene TRBV3-2) and TRBJ1-1; 7 bases fit TRBD1. CDR3 length: 14 residues. The germline V gene encodes CDR1 LGHDT and CDR2 YNNKEL (reference sequence). V was pared by 4 bases and J by 5 bases, with 7 bases of the junction left unmatched. The CDR3 bases are TGTGCCAGCAGCCGATACGCAGGGGGTACTGAAGCTTTCTTT. The encoded protein is CASSRYAGGTEAFF.

The chain carries TRBV9 and TRBJ2-5, with D hard to call. The CDR3 runs 13 residues. V lost 4 bases to trimming and J lost 5 bases, with 12 bases between them. Germline-derived CDR1 and CDR2 are SGDLS and YYNGEE. This CDR3 reads CASSKTQSETQYF. The DNA for the CDR3 is TGTGCCAGCAGCAAAACCCAGTCGGAGACCCAGTACTTC.

The genes are TRBV3-1 (or the pseudogene TRBV3-2) and TRBJ2-7; 12 bases line up with TRBD2. Per germline, CDR1 LGHDT and CDR2 YNNKEL (reference sequence). V was pared by 7 bases and J by 0 bases, with 7 bases of the junction left unmatched. This CDR3 is 16 amino acids long. The CDR3 region is CASNRGTSGRSYEQYF. The CDR3 nucleotides read TGTGCCAGCAACCGTGGGACTAGCGGGCGCTCCTACGAGCAGTACTTC.

This clone was seen more than once but under ten times. The chain combines TRBV5-6 with TRBJ2-7; 8 positions match TRBD1. Trimming at V came to 3 bases and at J to 1 base, leaving 3 bases not matched to a gene. The CDR3 loop spans 14 amino acids. The germline CDR1 and CDR2 sequences are SGHDT and YYEEEE. The CDR3 DNA is TGTGCCAGCAGCTCCTACAGGGGGTCCTACGAGCAGTACTTC. Protein sequence: CASSSYRGSYEQYF.

This clone turned up a few times. The genes are TRBV10-3 and TRBJ1-1; a weak D match, TRBD1 (6 bases). V was trimmed by 4 bases and J by 5 bases, leaving 8 bases between them. The length of the CDR3 is 12 residues. Germline loops: CDR1 ENHRY, CDR2 SYGVKD. CDR3 sequence reads: CAISGQGTEAFF. DNA of the CDR3: TGTGCCATCAGTGGTCAGGGGACTGAAGCTTTCTTT.

The chain joins TRBV24-1 to TRBJ2-7; 8 nucleotides align to TRBD1. Germline loops: CDR1 KGHDR, CDR2 SFDVKD. J gave up 2 bases and V 5 bases, and 10 bases lay outside the gene matches. The CDR3 spans 16 residues. The chain's CDR3 is CATSVSGQGDTYEQYF. DNA of the CDR3: TGTGCCACCAGTGTTTCAGGACAGGGAGATACCTACGAGCAGTACTTC.

V gene TRBV25-1 combines with J gene TRBJ1-2; 9 bases are a match to TRBD1. Germline-derived CDR1 and CDR2 are MGHDK and SYGVNS. This CDR3 region has 15 residues. After removal of 6 bases from V and 0 bases from J, the junction contained 5 bases not matched to a gene. This CDR3 reads CASRETGGTNYGYTF. The CDR3 coding sequence is TGTGCCAGCAGGGAGACAGGGGGGACTAACTATGGCTACACCTTC.